This TCR beta chain was profiled in a study of a mutant IDH1 vaccine in newly diagnosed glioma. Study as a whole: Patients received vaccination from 4-6 weeks after radiotherapy alone, or with temozolomide cycles. Before enrollment, the patients had been treated with radiotherapy alone, temozolomide alone, or both together. Most of them had received both. Visit V12 was scheduled at week 35 and visit V13 at week 47.

About this clone itself: Its antigen is not identified.

TCRdb's copy holds only in-frame clones and misses some; the assay was immunoSEQ multiplex PCR. Of about 94,000 clones listed, roughly 91% were seen once; the top ten hold approximately 0.8%. The time point here: week 47, end of study. Topical imiquimod was applied with each vaccine dose, which held 300 ug of mutant IDH1 20-mer peptide. The sequence derives from a woman aged 45-65 years with glioma. Source: PBMCs, taken from a glioma patient whose treatment included an IDH1 peptide vaccine.

For the CDR3, the DNA is TGTGCCAGCAGTTTGGGGGGTTTTATGAACACTGAAGCTTTCTTT. Translation gives CASSLGGFMNTEAFF. The chain joins TRBV27 to TRBJ1-1; D might be TRBD1 (5 bases). The germline V and J ends were trimmed by 3 bases and 0 bases, with 11 bases remaining between them. This CDR3 has 15 amino acids. Germline-derived CDR1 and CDR2 are MNHEY and SMNVEV (reference sequence).